A selection of T cell receptor beta chains follows, all from one sample in a study of blood T cells in healthy people across ages. TCRdb fed the 5' RACE reads into MiXCR, producing one record per CDR3 protein. The sample yields 1.5 million or so distinct CDR3 sequences, about 40% seen once. The sequenced sample consisted of blood. The receptor source for this set is a woman between 18 and 29 years old in good health. Each CDR3 is given with its conserved first and last residue. Each record gives: clone size, V gene, J gene, D gene, CDR3 DNA, CDR3 protein. D genes are given only for firm matches. The size entry is marked missing in some rows and otherwise reads once, few, many or a size class.

>.|TRBV29-1|TRBJ1-2|.
TGCAGCGTTGCAGGCGGAGGGGCTAACTATGGCTACACCTTC
CSVAGGGANYGYTF
>few|TRBV6-5|TRBJ2-7|.
TGTGCCAGCAGTGACTCGGCCGCCTACGAGCAGTACTTC
CASSDSAAYEQYF
>.|TRBV7-8|TRBJ2-7|TRBD2
TGTGCCAGCAGCGGACTAGCGGGAGCCTTTGGCAATGAGCAGTACTTC
CASSGLAGAFGNEQYF
>.|TRBV4-1|TRBJ1-3|.
TGCGCCAGCAGCCAAGTATCAGGGTACTCTGGAAACACCATATATTTT
CASSQVSGYSGNTIYF
>few|TRBV11-2|TRBJ2-5|TRBD2
TGTGCCAGCAGCGCCGGGACTAGCATTGAGACCCAGTACTTC
CASSAGTSIETQYF
>few|TRBV20-1|TRBJ2-6|.
TGCAGTGCTGAAGCTTCTGGGGCCAACGTCCTGACTTTC
CSAEASGANVLTF
>few|TRBV10-1|TRBJ2-7|TRBD1
TGCGCCAGCAATGGACAGGGCACCTACGAGCAGTACTTC
CASNGQGTYEQYF
>.|TRBV6-1|TRBJ2-7|TRBD2
TGTGCCTGTGGGGCCTTAGCGGGCGAGCAGTACTTC
CACGALAGEQYF
>.|TRBV6-1|TRBJ2-3|TRBD2
TGTGCCAGCAGTGACGGGACTAGCGGGGGGTCCTACCCCGCAGATACGCCGTATTTT
CASSDGTSGGSYPADTPYF
>few|TRBV5-6|TRBJ1-1|TRBD1
TGTGCCAGCAGCTTCTCACAGGGGGCGCCTGAAGCTTTCTTT
CASSFSQGAPEAFF
>.|TRBV9|TRBJ2-1|.
TGTGCCAGCAGTGAGGACAGTTACAATGAGCAGTTCTTC
CASSEDSYNEQFF
>.|TRBV3-1|TRBJ1-1|.
TGTGCCAGCAGCCAAGGTTTCGGGGGGACGGCTTTCTTT
CASSQGFGGTAFF